This entry is about one T cell receptor beta chain. Its matching antigen is unknown. This entry is derived from a study of OX40 agonist ivuxolimab in advanced cancers. Study overall: An agonistic anti-OX40 (CD134) antibody, ivuxolimab, was used to treat the patients. Six ivuxolimab dose levels, 0.01 to 10 mg/kg, were given intravenously every 2 weeks. General observations from the study: Clonal expansion from baseline to week 6 occurred in both CD4+ and CD8+ T cells. Still undetermined is the antigen specificity of the expanded peripheral T cells.

Assay used: immunoSEQ multiplex PCR; TCRdb lists only in-frame clones, some missing. This repertoire shows more than 60,000 clones, 80% to 85% found once; its top ten account for around 26%. V trimming: 6 bases; J trimming: 2 bases; junction bases outside the gene matches: 4. The CDR3 extends over 14 amino acids. CDR1 MNHEY and CDR2 SMNVEV come from the germline V gene (reference sequence). The source of this sequence is an adult with an advanced solid tumor such as melanoma, head and neck, liver or kidney cancer. Sequencing used CD4+ or CD8+ T cells sorted from blood, obtained in a trial of the OX40 agonist ivuxolimab. V and J are TRBV27 and TRBJ2-7, with 10 bases aligning to TRBD2. DNA of the CDR3: TGTGCCAGCAGGACGAGCGGGGGGGCCTACGAGCAGTACTTC. Translating it yields CASRTSGGAYEQYF.